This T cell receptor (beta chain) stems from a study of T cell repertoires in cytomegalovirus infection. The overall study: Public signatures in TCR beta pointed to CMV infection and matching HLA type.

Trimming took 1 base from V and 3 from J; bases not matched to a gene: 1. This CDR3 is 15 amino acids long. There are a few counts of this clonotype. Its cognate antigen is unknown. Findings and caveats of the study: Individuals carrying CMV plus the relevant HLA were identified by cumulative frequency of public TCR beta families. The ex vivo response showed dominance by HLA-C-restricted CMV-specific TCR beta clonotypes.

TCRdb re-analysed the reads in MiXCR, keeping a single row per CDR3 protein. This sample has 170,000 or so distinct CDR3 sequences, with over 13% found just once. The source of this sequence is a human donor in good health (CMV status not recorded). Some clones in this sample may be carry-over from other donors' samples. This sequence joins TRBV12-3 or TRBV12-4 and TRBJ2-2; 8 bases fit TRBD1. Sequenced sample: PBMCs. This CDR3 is CASSLGTGYTGELFF. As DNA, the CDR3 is TGTGCCAGCAGTTTAGGGACAGGGTACACCGGGGAGCTGTTTTTT.